Listed below are T cell receptor beta chains from one sample, sequenced in a study of T cell responses to AZD1222 COVID-19 vaccine. Only in-frame clones appear in the TCRdb table, and some are missing; sequencing was by immunoSEQ multiplex PCR. The profile shows approximately 120,000 clones, more than 80% of them singletons. The sample was peripheral blood, taken 28 days after the second AZD1222 dose. The receptors originated from an adult who received the AZD1222 COVID-19 vaccine. Each CDR3 is given with its conserved first and last residue. A D gene is named only where the DNA matches it firmly. Some rows mark clone size as missing; the rest say once, few, many or name a class of expanded clone.

len	j_gene	v_gene	d_gene	abundance	CDR3aa	CDR3nt
13	TRBJ1-1	TRBV3-1/TRBV3-2	.	few	CASSQGARGLAFF	TGTGCCAGCAGCCAAGGAGCCCGAGGATTAGCTTTCTTT
10	TRBJ1-2	TRBV19	.	.	CATRSYGYTF	TGTGCCACCCGAAGCTATGGCTACACCTTC
14	TRBJ1-5	TRBV28	.	.	CASSFTSRDQPQHF	TGTGCCAGCAGTTTTACGAGCCGGGATCAGCCCCAGCATTTT
17	TRBJ2-3	TRBV5-1	.	once	CASSLADTRLGTDTQYF	TGCGCCAGCAGCCTCGCCGACACGCGGTTGGGGACAGATACGCAGTATTTT
14	TRBJ2-7	TRBV9	TRBD2	.	CASSVGSGGYEQYF	TGTGCCAGCAGCGTAGGAAGCGGGGGTTACGAGCAGTACTTC
14	TRBJ1-3	TRBV5-1	TRBD1	.	CASSLDRGRNTIYF	TGCGCCAGCAGCTTGGACAGGGGACGAAACACCATATATTTT
15	TRBJ1-2	TRBV5-1	.	.	CASSLSADKNYGYTF	TGCGCCAGCAGCTTGTCAGCAGATAAAAACTATGGCTACACCTTC
13	TRBJ2-5	TRBV9	.	.	CASSAGGEETQYF	TGTGCCAGCAGCGCCGGGGGTGAAGAGACCCAGTACTTC
12	TRBJ1-1	TRBV12-5	.	.	CASGLSTGGAFF	TGTGCTAGTGGTTTATCGACAGGTGGAGCTTTCTTT
11	TRBJ2-7	TRBV7-9	.	.	CASSFSNEQYF	TGTGCCAGCAGCTTTTCGAACGAGCAGTACTTC
14	TRBJ1-1	TRBV6-6	TRBD1	.	CASRSTDRAPEAFF	TGTGCCAGCAGGTCTACGGACAGGGCTCCTGAAGCTTTCTTT
18	TRBJ1-2	TRBV27	.	.	CASSPLGDTELFNYGYTF	TGTGCCAGCAGTCCCCTGGGGGACACTGAACTATTCAACTATGGCTACACCTTC
15	TRBJ1-2	TRBV28	.	.	CASSLGGGVIYGYTF	TGTGCCAGCAGTTTAGGTGGAGGGGTGATCTATGGCTACACCTTC
14	TRBJ2-5	TRBV5-1	.	.	CASSNGPPPETQYF	TGCGCCAGCAGCAATGGCCCACCGCCAGAGACCCAGTACTTC
13	TRBJ1-5	TRBV7-9	.	.	CASRRQAGQPQHF	TGTGCCAGCAGGCGACAGGCTGGTCAGCCCCAGCATTTT
15	TRBJ2-5	TRBV7-2	.	.	CASSLNTVRTETQYF	TGTGCCAGCAGCTTAAATACGGTGAGGACAGAGACCCAGTACTTC
13	TRBJ2-4	TRBV6-5	.	.	CASSYGTKNIQYF	TGTGCCAGCAGTTACGGGACCAAAAACATTCAGTACTTC
14	TRBJ1-2	TRBV25-1	.	.	CASSELWRDVSYTF	TGTGCCAGCAGTGAATTGTGGAGGGACGTAAGCTACACCTTC